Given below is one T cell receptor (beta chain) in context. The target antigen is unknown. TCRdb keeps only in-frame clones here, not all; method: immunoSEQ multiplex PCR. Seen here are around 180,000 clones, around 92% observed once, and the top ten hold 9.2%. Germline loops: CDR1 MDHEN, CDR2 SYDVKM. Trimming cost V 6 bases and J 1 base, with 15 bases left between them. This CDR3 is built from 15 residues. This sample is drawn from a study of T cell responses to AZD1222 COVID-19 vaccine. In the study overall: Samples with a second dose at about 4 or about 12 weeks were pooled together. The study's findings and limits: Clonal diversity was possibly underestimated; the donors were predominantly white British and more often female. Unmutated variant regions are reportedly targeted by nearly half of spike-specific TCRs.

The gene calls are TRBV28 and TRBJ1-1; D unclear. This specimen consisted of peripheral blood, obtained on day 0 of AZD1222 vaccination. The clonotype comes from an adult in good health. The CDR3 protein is CASREGAGWNTEAFF. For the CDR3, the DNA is TGTGCCAGCAGGGAGGGCGCCGGGTGGAACACTGAAGCTTTCTTT.